One sample yielded the 29 T cell receptor beta chains listed below, sequenced in a study of control samples from healthy donors and cancer patients. The protocol was immunoSEQ multiplex PCR, while the TCRdb copy is restricted to in-frame clones and leaves out a portion. The sample shows under 85,000 clones, 84% of them seen only once. The sample taken for sequencing was PBMCs. These receptors all come from a woman between 45 and 60 years old with lung cancer.

The chain combines TRBV3-1 (or the pseudogene TRBV3-2) with TRBJ1-6, with D unclear. The CDR3 length is 12 residues. The V end was cut by 3 bases, the J end by 9 bases, with 6 bases between. Germline CDR1 and CDR2: LGHDT and YNNKEL (reference sequence). The CDR3 sequence: CASSQFPSPLHF. CDR3 nucleotide sequence: TGTGCCAGCAGCCAGTTTCCTTCACCCCTCCACTTT.

The J gene is TRBJ2-3, the V gene TRBV4-3; 9 bases match TRBD1. The CDR3 loop spans 16 amino acids. CDR1 and CDR2 (germline): LGHNA, YSLEER. V shed 4 bases and J 6 bases; nucleotides not matched to a gene: 11. The CDR3 spells CASSLTRSQGADTQYF. In DNA form, the CDR3 reads TGCGCCAGCAGCCTCACCCGCTCACAGGGGGCGGATACGCAGTATTTT.

CDR3 amino acids: CASGLAAGEIEKLFF. The CDR3 DNA reads as TGTGCTAGTGGTTTGGCCGCAGGGGAGATTGAAAAACTGTTTTTT. The rearrangement links TRBV12-5 to TRBJ1-4; D may be TRBD1 (6 bases). Trimming took off 1 base at V and 7 bases at J, with 13 bases between the two ends. The CDR3 loop spans 15 amino acids. The germline CDR1 and CDR2 sequences are LGHNT and FRNRAP.

The chain recombines TRBV4-3 with TRBJ1-2; unclear D gene. This CDR3 spans 17 amino acids. The V gene's germline CDR1 is LGHNA and CDR2 YSLEER. V dropped 0 bases and J dropped 4 bases, with 18 bases sitting between them. The CDR3 DNA reads TGCGCCAGCAGCCAAGATCTAAGGCAGGAGTACGTCTATGGCTACACCTTC. Its protein product is CASSQDLRQEYVYGYTF.

This clone appeared a few times. The gene calls are TRBV28 and TRBJ1-6, with D possibly TRBD1 on 6 matching bases. The CDR3 sequence is 14 residues long. CDR1 and CDR2 (germline): MDHEN, SYDVKM. V lost 11 bases, J lost 5 bases, and 16 bases lay in between. CDR3 residues: CAEKAGANNSPLHF. The CDR3 DNA sequence: TGTGCCGAAAAGGCGGGGGCGAATAATTCACCCCTCCACTTT.

This clone showed up just once. The rearrangement uses TRBV5-6 and TRBJ2-1; TRBD2 matches 11 bases. Per the germline V gene, CDR1 is SGHDT and CDR2 is YYEEEE. Trimming cost V 2 bases and J 8 bases; bases outside gene matches: 6. The CDR3 is 15 amino acids. The CDR3 coding sequence is TGTGCCAGCAGCTTCTTAGCGGGGGGGCTCGATGAGCAGTTCTTC. Its translation is CASSFLAGGLDEQFF.

V usage is TRBV4-3 and J usage is TRBJ2-7, with D tentatively TRBD1 or TRBD2 (6 bases each). Germline lookup yields CDR1 LGHNA and CDR2 YSLEER. Trimming cost V 3 bases and J 2 bases, with 11 bases left between them. CDR3 length: 14 amino acids. CDR3 sequence: CASSQRDTPYEQYF. CDR3 sequence (DNA): TGCGCCAGCAGCCAGCGGGACACTCCCTACGAGCAGTACTTC.

Written as DNA, the CDR3 is TGTGCCAGCAGTCCTCCGGACAGCTATGGCTACACCTTC. Its translation is CASSPPDSYGYTF. This chain links TRBV6-5 with TRBJ1-2; tentative D call: TRBD1 (6 bases). Trimming pared 5 bases from V and 4 bases from J, leaving 11 bases between. The CDR3 has 13 residues. Germline lookup yields CDR1 MNHEY and CDR2 SVGAGI.

The chain links TRBV24-1 to TRBJ1-2; 11 bases map to TRBD1. The CDR3 runs to 15 residues. Germline CDR1 KGHDR, CDR2 SFDVKD. V gave up 7 bases and J gave up 5 bases; unmatched junction bases: 8. The CDR3 sequence is CATRAGTGGFYGYTF. The DNA for the CDR3 is TGTGCCACCAGAGCCGGGACAGGGGGATTTTATGGCTACACCTTC.

V is TRBV7-3 and J is TRBJ2-2, with a possible D match to TRBD1 (5 bases). Per germline, CDR1 SGHTA and CDR2 FQGTGA. V lost 1 base and J 2 bases, leaving 8 bases between the germline ends. The CDR3 is made up of 15 amino acids. CDR3 DNA sequence: TGTGCCAGCAGCTTAAGCAGGGAAAACACCGGGGAGCTGTTTTTT. Translated: CASSLSRENTGELFF.

The V and J genes are TRBV7-9 and TRBJ1-1, with D perhaps matching TRBD1 (5 bases). Trimming took off 3 bases at V and 6 bases at J, with 14 bases between the two ends. Germline V gene lookup returns CDR1 SEHNR and CDR2 FQNEAQ (reference sequence). The length of the CDR3 is 14 residues. The CDR3 protein is CASSLGRAGAEAFF. CDR3 DNA sequence: TGTGCCAGCAGCTTGGGCAGGGCGGGCGCTGAAGCTTTCTTT.

The rearrangement links TRBV5-5 to TRBJ1-4; no reliable D call. CDR3 length equals 13 residues. V was cut by 0 bases and J by 14 bases, with 14 bases left in between. Per germline, CDR1 SGHKS and CDR2 YYEKEE (reference sequence). CDR3: CASSLAGSTGLFF. The CDR3 DNA reads as TGTGCCAGCAGCTTGGCGGGGTCGACGGGGCTGTTTTTT.

This clone was recorded once. The chain recombines TRBV12-3 or TRBV12-4 with TRBJ1-1; no reliable D call. There are 12 residues in the CDR3. V lost 1 base and J 5 bases, leaving 5 bases between the germline ends. CDR3 in DNA: TGTGCCAGCAGTTTAGAGGCAACTGAAGCTTTCTTT. Amino acids: CASSLEATEAFF.

The chain carries TRBV9 and TRBJ1-4; D is uncertain. The CDR3 has 15 amino acids. CDR1 and CDR2 from the germline V gene are SGDLS and YYNGEE. With 1 base removed from V and 3 bases from J, the gap between germline ends came to 10 bases. The CDR3 bases are TGTGCCAGCAGCGTAAATACGGGGTCTAATGAAAAACTGTTTTTT. It is translated as CASSVNTGSNEKLFF. Complete variable domain (other parts from reference TRBV9 and TRBJ1-4): DSGVTQTPKHLITATGQRVTLRCSPRSGDLSVYWYQQSLDQGLQFLIQYYNGEERAKGNILERFSAQQFPDLHSELNLSSLELGDSALYFCASSVNTGSNEKLFFGSGTQLSVL.

This chain connects TRBV6-4 to TRBJ1-2; unclear D gene. The V gene lost 4 bases and the J gene lost 9 bases, with 15 bases spanning the gap. Germline V gene data show CDR1 as MRHNA and CDR2 as SNTAGT. The CDR3 runs 13 residues. In nucleotides, the CDR3 is TGTGCCAGCAGTGCCGAGACCTCGGGGAGCTACACCTTC. Translation gives CASSAETSGSYTF.

The chain employs TRBV9 and TRBJ1-1; 7 nucleotides align to TRBD1. Germline V gives CDR1 SGDLS, CDR2 YYNGEE. V shed 0 bases, J shed 3 bases, and the junction held 8 bases outside the gene matches. The CDR3 spans 16 residues. The CDR3 sequence is CASSVGGRGQDTEAFF. The CDR3 nucleotides read TGTGCCAGCAGCGTAGGGGGGAGAGGACAGGACACTGAAGCTTTCTTT.

The chain couples TRBV11-2 to TRBJ1-2; TRBD1 might be the D (6 bases). The CDR3 is 14 residues long. V dropped 8 bases and J dropped 8 bases, with 21 bases sitting between them. Germline CDR1 is SGHAT and CDR2 is FQNNGV. The CDR3 nucleotides read TGTGCCAGCCTTCAGGGGCAGGGCCAGTCCGGCTACACCTTC. Translating it yields CASLQGQGQSGYTF.

CDR3 in amino acids: CASSTRIGQGEETQYF. The CDR3 bases are TGTGCCAGCAGCACCCGGATTGGACAGGGGGAAGAGACCCAGTACTTC. The chain has TRBV7-8 and TRBJ2-5, with TRBD1 matching 10 bases. Germline V gene sequence: CDR1 SGHVS, CDR2 FQNEAQ. With V trimmed by 5 bases and J by 3 bases, 9 bases remained unmatched. The CDR3 covers 16 residues.

The chain carries TRBV5-5 and TRBJ1-1; D is unresolved. The germline V gene encodes CDR1 SGHKS and CDR2 YYEKEE (reference sequence). The CDR3 runs to 14 residues. V lost 4 bases, J lost 1 base, and 11 bases lay in between. DNA for the CDR3: TGTGCCAGCAGCCCGACCCCGGAGAACACTGAAGCTTTCTTT. It codes for CASSPTPENTEAFF.

This chain joins TRBV7-9 and TRBJ1-6; unclear D gene. Germline V gene data show CDR1 as SEHNR and CDR2 as FQNEAQ (reference sequence). The V gene lost 5 bases and the J gene lost 6 bases, with 17 bases spanning the gap. The CDR3 loop spans 16 amino acids. In nucleotides, the CDR3 is TGTGCCAGCAGCCCCCCATATGGAGAGACTAATTCACCCCTCCACTTT. It codes for CASSPPYGETNSPLHF.

This clone was observed a few times. This chain connects TRBV4-3 to TRBJ2-1, with unresolved D. Trimming took 4 bases from V and 9 from J, leaving 13 bases between them. Germline-derived CDR1 and CDR2 are LGHNA and YSLEER. This CDR3 contains 13 residues. The CDR3 protein is CASSPIVVGEQFF. The CDR3 nucleotides read TGCGCCAGCAGCCCGATCGTGGTGGGTGAGCAGTTCTTC.

The rearrangement joins TRBV3-1 (or the pseudogene TRBV3-2) to TRBJ1-5; D is unclear. The CDR3 is 13 residues long. The germline V gene encodes CDR1 LGHDT and CDR2 YNNKEL (reference sequence). V lost 1 base, J lost 3 bases, and 4 bases lay in between. CDR3 in DNA: TGTGCCAGCAGCCAAGGGGTCAATCAGCCCCAGCATTTT. Amino acid sequence: CASSQGVNQPQHF.

CDR3 bases: TGTGCCAGCAGTGACCGGGACAGCCTCCACCCCGAAGCTTTCTTT. Translation: CASSDRDSLHPEAFF. V and J are TRBV6-6 and TRBJ1-1; 7 bases match TRBD1. Germline loops: CDR1 MNHNY, CDR2 SVGAGI (reference sequence). The CDR3 is 15 residues long. V lost 5 bases to trimming and J lost 8 bases; unmatched junction nucleotides: 14.

The chain links TRBV3-1 (or the pseudogene TRBV3-2) to TRBJ2-3; the match to TRBD2 covers 9 bases. The CDR3 is made up of 18 amino acids. The germline gives CDR1 LGHDT, CDR2 YNNKEL (reference sequence). V shed 4 bases and J 0 bases; nucleotides not matched to a gene: 11. The CDR3 is CASSRAVVAGGSTDTQYF. CDR3 coding DNA: TGTGCCAGCAGCCGTGCGGTCGTGGCGGGGGGGAGCACAGATACGCAGTATTTT.

The V and J genes are TRBV4-3 and TRBJ2-7; possible D gene TRBD1, 5 bases. This CDR3 is 15 amino acids long. The germline V and J ends were trimmed by 0 bases and 1 base, with 10 bases remaining between them. CDR1 is LGHNA and CDR2 is YSLEER in the germline V gene. CDR3 in DNA: TGCGCCAGCAGCCAAGATCAGGGTTATTCCTACGAGCAGTACTTC. Its translation: CASSQDQGYSYEQYF.

This clone turned up a few times. The chain joins TRBV5-1 to TRBJ2-1, with 8 nucleotides matching TRBD2. With V trimmed by 6 bases and J by 3 bases, 11 bases remained unmatched. The germline CDR1 and CDR2 sequences are SGHRS and YFSETQ. The CDR3 has 16 residues. The CDR3, as DNA: TGCGCCAGCACACTCATTCCGGGACTAGGCTACAATGAGCAGTTCTTC. It is translated as CASTLIPGLGYNEQFF.

V is TRBV19 and J is TRBJ2-7, with 8 positions matching TRBD1. Germline CDR1 reads LNHDA; CDR2 reads SQIVND (reference sequence). The CDR3 contains 15 residues. The junction had 9 bases not matched to a gene; V was cut back by 5 bases and J by 3 bases. In nucleotides, the CDR3 is TGTGCCAGTAGTCCGGGTACAGGGGGAGGCTACGAGCAGTACTTC. This encodes CASSPGTGGGYEQYF.

J is TRBJ1-6 and V is TRBV28; D remains ambiguous. The CDR3 length is 16 residues. Trimming shortened V by 5 bases and J by 0 bases, and 11 bases separated the two germline ends. Germline CDR1 and CDR2: MDHEN and SYDVKM. As DNA, the CDR3 is TGTGCCAGCAGTGGGTCAGAGAGCTCCTATAATTCACCCCTCCACTTT. Protein sequence: CASSGSESSYNSPLHF.

This chain connects TRBV12-3 or TRBV12-4 to TRBJ1-2, with D possibly TRBD1 on 5 matching bases. The CDR3 contains 11 residues. Trimming shortened V by 5 bases and J by 8 bases, and 9 bases separated the two germline ends. The CDR3 region is CASSRGGGYTF. The CDR3 DNA reads as TGTGCCAGCAGTCGGGGGGGAGGCTACACCTTC.